The 13 T cell receptor beta chains reported below all come from one sample, sequenced in a study of graft-versus-host responses after intestinal transplantation. Here immunoSEQ multiplex PCR was the method, and the copy in TCRdb shows in-frame clones only, minus some. The sample yields around 20,000 clones, almost 85% seen once. The sequencing used PBMCs, collected 14 days after transplant. The receptors stem from a human patient who received an intestinal transplant, so some T cells may come from the graft donor.

J is TRBJ2-1 and V is TRBV13, with a possible D match to TRBD2 (7 bases). CDR1 and CDR2 from the germline V gene are PRHDT and FYEKMQ (reference sequence). CDR3 length: 17 residues. V was pared by 1 base and J by 0 bases, with 13 bases between. The CDR3 is CASSLAGGMSSYNEQFF. The DNA of the CDR3 is TGTGCCAGCAGCTTAGCGGGGGGCATGAGCTCCTACAATGAGCAGTTCTTC.

This chain joins TRBV6-5 and TRBJ2-7; possible D gene TRBD1, 7 bases. Per germline, CDR1 MNHEY and CDR2 SVGAGI. This CDR3 has 16 residues. Between the trimmed V and J ends, which lost 2 bases and 4 bases, there was a span of 18 bases. The CDR3 sequence is CASSYRGTAKVYEQYF. The CDR3, as DNA: TGTGCCAGCAGTTACCGGGGGACAGCCAAAGTGTACGAGCAGTACTTC.

The V and J genes are TRBV4-1 and TRBJ2-7; the D gene is possibly TRBD2 (6 bases). Per germline, CDR1 MGHRA and CDR2 YSYEKL. V was shortened by 2 bases and J by 0 bases, with 11 bases between the two germline ends. This CDR3 comprises 15 residues. CDR3 coding DNA: TGCGCCAGCAGCCAACGCGGGAAAAACTCCTACGAGCAGTACTTC. Translating gives CASSQRGKNSYEQYF.

The chain joins TRBV28 to TRBJ2-7; D is possibly TRBD1 or TRBD2 (5 bases each). Germline V gene data show CDR1 as MDHEN and CDR2 as SYDVKM. Between the trimmed V and J ends, which lost 2 bases and 4 bases, there was a span of 12 bases. The CDR3 spans 14 residues. The CDR3 loop reads CASSLMGVSYEQYF. The CDR3 nucleotides are TGTGCCAGCAGTTTAATGGGGGTCTCATACGAGCAGTACTTC.

V is TRBV28 and J is TRBJ2-7; D may be TRBD1 (6 bases). From germline, CDR1 is MDHEN and CDR2 SYDVKM. V was shortened by 5 bases and J by 7 bases, with 24 bases between the two germline ends. This CDR3 region has 16 residues. CDR3 in amino acids: CASSPNWGFITGEQYF. DNA for the CDR3: TGTGCCAGCAGTCCAAACTGGGGTTTCATTACAGGGGAGCAGTACTTC.

This chain links TRBV6-1 with TRBJ2-7; weak D call: TRBD2 (6 bases). Germline-derived CDR1 and CDR2 are MNHNS and SASEGT. The length of the CDR3 is 14 residues. V was shortened by 4 bases and J by 0 bases, with 10 bases between the two germline ends. The DNA of the CDR3 is TGTGCCAGCAGTGGGCTGGGAGGCTCCTACGAGCAGTACTTC. It translates to CASSGLGGSYEQYF.

The table lists this clone with a few counts. The V and J genes are TRBV4-2 and TRBJ2-5; 7 positions match TRBD2. The germline CDR1 and CDR2 sequences are LGHNA and YNFKEQ. V lost 5 bases and J lost 4; bases outside the gene matches: 13. This CDR3 contains 16 residues. CDR3 residues: CASSGSTGGGVETQYF. The CDR3 bases are TGTGCCAGCAGCGGATCCACGGGGGGAGGAGTAGAGACCCAGTACTTC.

The chain employs TRBV7-6 and TRBJ1-5; no clear D gene. The CDR3 spans 13 residues. V lost 5 bases and J 4 bases, leaving 9 bases between the germline ends. From germline, CDR1 is SGHVS and CDR2 FNYEAQ. Written as DNA, the CDR3 is TGTGCCAGCAGCCCGTCCCTGAATCAGCCCCAGCATTTT. This codes for CASSPSLNQPQHF.

This chain links TRBV6-4 with TRBJ2-2, with D maybe TRBD2 (5 bases). This CDR3 is 13 amino acids long. With 3 bases removed from V and 3 bases from J, the gap between germline ends came to 5 bases. Germline V gives CDR1 MRHNA, CDR2 SNTAGT. The CDR3 DNA is TGTGCCAGCAGTGAGCGGGACACCGGGGAGCTGTTTTTT. This encodes CASSERDTGELFF.

The chain has TRBV18 and TRBJ2-1, with a possible D match to TRBD1 (5 bases). Germline CDR1 is KGHSH and CDR2 is LQKENI. The CDR3 contains 13 residues. Deletions cut 2 bases from V and 8 bases from J, with 10 bases between. CDR3 in amino acids: CASSPDSVDEQFF. CDR3 DNA sequence: TGTGCCAGCTCACCAGACAGTGTAGATGAGCAGTTCTTC.

J is TRBJ2-2 and V is TRBV6-5, with TRBD2 identical over 7 bases. V lost 4 bases to trimming and J lost 7 bases; unmatched junction nucleotides: 0. CDR3 length: 12 amino acids. The V gene's germline CDR1 is MNHEY and CDR2 SVGAGI. CDR3 in DNA: TGTGCCAGCAGTTTAGCGGGCGGGGAGCTGTTTTTT. Encoded protein: CASSLAGGELFF.

This chain joins TRBV15 and TRBJ2-5, with 9 positions matching TRBD2. J was trimmed by 4 bases and V by 1 base; bases with no gene match: 4. This CDR3 is 15 amino acids long. Germline CDR1 LNHNV, CDR2 YYDKDF (reference sequence). CDR3 bases: TGTGCCACCAGCAGAGGACTAGCGGACCTAGAGACCCAGTACTTC. This encodes CATSRGLADLETQYF.

The chain couples TRBV30 to TRBJ1-2; D not resolved. CDR1 GTSNPN and CDR2 SVGIG come from the germline V gene (reference sequence). Trimming cost V 2 bases and J 4 bases, with 14 bases left between them. CDR3 length equals 14 residues. Here the CDR3 DNA reads TGTGCCTGGAGTTTCTATAGAAAGACCTATGGCTACACCTTC. Amino acids: CAWSFYRKTYGYTF.